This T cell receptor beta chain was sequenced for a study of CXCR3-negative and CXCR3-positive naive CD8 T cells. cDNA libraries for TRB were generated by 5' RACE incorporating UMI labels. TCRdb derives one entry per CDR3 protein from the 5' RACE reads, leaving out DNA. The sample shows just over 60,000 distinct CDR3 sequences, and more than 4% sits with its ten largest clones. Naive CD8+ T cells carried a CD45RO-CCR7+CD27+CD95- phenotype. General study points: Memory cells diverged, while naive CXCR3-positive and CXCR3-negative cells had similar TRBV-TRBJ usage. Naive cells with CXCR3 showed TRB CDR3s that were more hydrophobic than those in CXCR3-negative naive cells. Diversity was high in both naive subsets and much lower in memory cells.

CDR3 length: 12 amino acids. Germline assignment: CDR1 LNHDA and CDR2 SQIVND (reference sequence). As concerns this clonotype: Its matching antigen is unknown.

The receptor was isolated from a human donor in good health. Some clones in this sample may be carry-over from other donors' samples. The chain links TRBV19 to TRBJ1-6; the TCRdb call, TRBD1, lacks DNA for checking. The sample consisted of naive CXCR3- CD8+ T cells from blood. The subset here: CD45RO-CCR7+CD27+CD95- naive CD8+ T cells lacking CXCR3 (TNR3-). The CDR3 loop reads CASTTASSPLHF.